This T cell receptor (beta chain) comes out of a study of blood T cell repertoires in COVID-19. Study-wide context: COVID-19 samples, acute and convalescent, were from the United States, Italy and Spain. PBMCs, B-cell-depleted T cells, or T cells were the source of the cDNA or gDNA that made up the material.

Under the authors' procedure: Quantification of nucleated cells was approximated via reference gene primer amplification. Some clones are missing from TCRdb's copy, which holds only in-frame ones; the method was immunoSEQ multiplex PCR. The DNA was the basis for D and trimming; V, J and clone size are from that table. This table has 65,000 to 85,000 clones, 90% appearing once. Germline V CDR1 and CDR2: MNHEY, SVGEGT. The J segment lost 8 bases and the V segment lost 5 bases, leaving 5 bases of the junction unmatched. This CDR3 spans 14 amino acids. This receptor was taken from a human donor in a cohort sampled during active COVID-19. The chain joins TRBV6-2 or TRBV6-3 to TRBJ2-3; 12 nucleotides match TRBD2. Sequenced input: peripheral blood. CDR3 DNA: TGTGCCAGCAGTATAACTAGCGGGGGGCCTACGCAGTATTTT. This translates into CASSITSGGPTQYF.